This T cell receptor beta chain is drawn from a study of IL-32 and malignant T cell survival in cutaneous lymphoma (dated by TCRdb to about 2021). Some background on the complete study: The question that high-throughput TCR sequencing tested was whether the TCR Vbeta+ T cells surviving in IL-32 cultures belonged to the malignant clone, as opposed to being benign T cells that shared that Vbeta. Samples from two CTCL donors were studied by high-throughput TCR sequencing, and IL-32beta was confirmed to support malignant T cell survival in vitro.

Blood samples were obtained from patients with leukemic cutaneous T cell lymphoma (Sezary syndrome) who were treated at a US cutaneous lymphoma program. Ficoll centrifugation was used to isolate peripheral blood mononuclear cells from the patients' blood. The germline V gene yields MGHRA for CDR1 and YSYEKL for CDR2. From its cysteine to its phenylalanine, the CDR3 spans 15 amino acids. The CDR3 DNA has 45 bases and is translated from base 1. V drops 1 base and J drops 7 bases, leaving 11 bases in between. To note about this clone: The specificity of this receptor is unknown. Base qualities were left out, and no much larger clone turns up one base away.

The QIAamp DNA Mini kit was used to extract genomic DNA, which was then profiled by immunoSEQ with about 85-450 ng of DNA template. Here the immuneACCESS table is served through TCRdb, limited to in-frame sequences with V and J called. Missing clones are a known gap in these copies; in checked studies unresolved V genes cover under half, and the rest lacks a known reason. Recorded for this sample are around 2,000 clones; around 76% of them occurred a single time. Together, the top ten hold over 50% of the sample. Overall study results and their limits: The kinetics of enhanced malignant T cell survival in culture differed somewhat from one CTCL blood donor to another. TCR sequencing showed that malignant T cell TCRs persisted after in vitro culture with IL-32beta. IL-32beta appeared to promote malignant T cell survival in vitro by inducing large CD14+ antigen-presenting cells that lowered apoptosis. The methods did not state the exact culture duration for the TCR-sequenced samples.

This material consisted of blood, taken on day 0. The TCR sequence derives from a human donor with cutaneous T cell lymphoma. The chain employs TRBV4-1 and TRBJ1-6; the D gene is possibly TRBD1, with 5 bases matching. The DNA is TGCGCCAGCAGCCAAGTTGCAGGGAAGAATTCACCCCTCCACTTT. This sequence encodes CASSQVAGKNSPLHF.